These 26 T cell receptor beta chains came from one sample sequenced in a study of T cells in Graves' hyperthyroidism and ophthalmopathy. Amplified regions were TCR beta CDR3 sequences from RNA transcripts. During a first-round RT-PCR of the TCR CDR3, the HTBI primer set was used. MiXCR, run by TCRdb on the multiplex PCR reads, gives a single entry per CDR3 protein. In the table there are hundreds of thousands of distinct CDR3 sequences, roughly 15% of which are singletons. Sequencing input: blood. The receptors originated from a woman younger than 30 with Graves' hyperthyroidism.

Many counts were recorded for this clonotype. The chain combines TRBV7-3 with TRBJ2-1; TRBD2 agrees at 11 bases. Losses at the gene ends were 4 bases for V and 1 base for J; bases not matched to a gene: 12. The germline V gene has CDR1 SGHTA and CDR2 FQGTGA. This CDR3 comprises 19 residues. DNA for the CDR3: TGTGCCAGCAGCTCCACAGGGCTTAGCGGGAGGGCTTCCTACAATGAGCAGTTCTTC. The encoded protein is CASSSTGLSGRASYNEQFF.

Many counts were recorded for this clonotype. This rearrangement joins TRBV7-9 to TRBJ2-7; D gene ambiguous. The germline CDR1 and CDR2 sequences are SEHNR and FQNEAQ (reference sequence). V was pared by 3 bases and J by 3 bases, with 12 bases between. This CDR3 contains 14 residues. This chain's CDR3 is CASSFTEYGYEQYF. The CDR3 DNA reads as TGTGCCAGCAGCTTCACGGAATACGGCTACGAGCAGTACTTC.

This clonotype was recorded a few times. Possible read error: a much larger clone is one base away. The chain uses TRBV7-9 and TRBJ2-1; D not certain. V lost 2 bases and J 0 bases, leaving 5 bases between the germline ends. This CDR3 spans 14 amino acids. In germline, CDR1 is SEHNR, CDR2 FQNEAQ (reference sequence). CDR3: CASSLMDSYNEQFF. In nucleotides, the CDR3 is TGTGCCAGCAGCTTAATGGACTCCTACAATGAGCAGTTCTTC. The whole variable domain, remainder taken from reference TRBV7-9 and TRBJ2-1, is DTGVSQNPRHKITKRGQNVTFRCDPISEHNRLYWYRQTLGQGPEFLTYFQNEAQLEKSRLLSDRFSAERPKGSFSTLEIQRTEQGDSAMYLCASSLMDSYNEQFFGPGTRLTVL.

The sample holds many counts of this clonotype. The CDR3: CAWSGIRTGELFF. In DNA, the CDR3 is TGTGCCTGGAGCGGGATTCGGACCGGGGAGCTGTTTTTT. This chain uses TRBV30 with TRBJ2-2; possible D gene TRBD2, 5 bases. Trimming pared 3 bases from V and 5 bases from J, leaving 10 bases between. CDR1 GTSNPN and CDR2 SVGIG come from the germline V gene (reference sequence). This CDR3 region has 13 residues. The variable domain in full, with the rest retrieved from reference TRBV30 and TRBJ2-2, is SQTIHQWPATLVQPVGSPLSLECTVEGTSNPNLYWYRQAAGRGLQLLFYSVGIGQISSEVPQNLSASRPQDRQFILSSKKLLLSDSGFYLCAWSGIRTGELFFGEGSRLTVL.

The chain couples TRBV13 to TRBJ2-5; no clear D gene. Germline CDR1 PRHDT, CDR2 FYEKMQ (reference sequence). V gave up 2 bases and J gave up 0 bases, with 7 bases separating them. The CDR3 contains 14 residues. The chain's CDR3 is CASSLQPNQETQYF. In DNA form, the CDR3 reads TGTGCCAGCAGCTTACAACCAAACCAAGAGACCCAGTACTTC. The complete variable domain, with remaining parts taken from reference TRBV13 and TRBJ2-5, reads AAGVIQSPRHLIKEKRETATLKCYPIPRHDTVYWYQQGPGQDPQFLISFYEKMQSDKGSIPDRFSAQQFSDYHSELNMSSLELGDSALYFCASSLQPNQETQYFGPGTRLLVL.

This clonotype was seen ten or more times. This chain joins TRBV7-9 and TRBJ2-3; 8 bases are shared with TRBD1. CDR1 and CDR2 from the germline V gene are SEHNR and FQNEAQ (reference sequence). This CDR3 has 15 amino acids. With V trimmed by 5 bases and J by 1 base, 5 bases remained unmatched. CDR3 sequence: CASSLLTGGTDTQYF. The CDR3, as DNA: TGTGCCAGCAGCCTTCTGACAGGGGGCACAGATACGCAGTATTTT.

This clonotype came up many times. CDR3 sequence reads: CASRGRDNYNEQFF. The CDR3 nucleotides read TGTGCCAGCCGGGGGCGGGACAACTACAATGAGCAGTTCTTC. This chain connects TRBV28 to TRBJ2-1; TRBD1 or TRBD2 may be the D gene (6 bases each). Germline CDR1 and CDR2: MDHEN and SYDVKM. The ends were cut back, 8 bases at V and 3 bases at J, with 14 bases in the middle. The CDR3 has 14 amino acids.

This clonotype was counted between two and nine times. This chain connects TRBV27 to TRBJ2-1; D perhaps matches TRBD1 (8 bases). CDR1 is MNHEY and CDR2 is SMNVEV in the germline V gene (reference sequence). The CDR3 is 19 residues long. The V and J ends lost 7 bases and 3 bases respectively, with 28 bases between them. Written as DNA, the CDR3 is TGTGCCAGCAAGCGCGGGGGACAGGTGACTCAGCGGGGCTACAATGAGCAGTTCTTC. Encoded protein: CASKRGGQVTQRGYNEQFF.

The chain uses TRBV7-8 and TRBJ2-7, with D perhaps given as TRBD1 or TRBD2 (7 bases each). Trimming took 0 bases from V and 6 from J, leaving 9 bases between them. This CDR3 is built from 13 residues. CDR1 and CDR2 from the germline V gene are SGHVS and FQNEAQ. CDR3 coding DNA: TGTGCCAGCAGCTTAGCCAGGGGGGGCGAGCAGTACTTC. Its protein product is CASSLARGGEQYF. The complete variable domain, with remaining parts taken from reference TRBV7-8 and TRBJ2-7, reads GAGVSQSPRYKVAKRGQDVALRCDPISGHVSLFWYQQALGQGPEFLTYFQNEAQLDKSGLPSDRFFAERPEGSVSTLKIQRTQQEDSAVYLCASSLARGGEQYFGPGTRLTVT.

The chain is built from TRBV20-1 and TRBJ1-5, with D possibly being TRBD1 (6 bases). V gave up 0 bases and J gave up 4 bases, with 16 bases separating them. Germline CDR1 is DFQATT and CDR2 is SNEGSKA (reference sequence). The CDR3 covers 16 residues. The CDR3 reads CSARDLGQGTNQPQHF. CDR3 sequence (DNA): TGCAGTGCTAGAGATCTTGGCCAGGGGACAAATCAGCCCCAGCATTTT.

This clonotype was counted at least ten times. The chain has TRBV5-6 and TRBJ2-2; D remains ambiguous. V dropped 2 bases and J dropped 1 base, with 6 bases sitting between them. The V gene's germline CDR1 is SGHDT and CDR2 YYEEEE. The CDR3 has 14 amino acids. CDR3 in DNA: TGTGCCAGCAGCTTTGACAAGAACACCGGGGAGCTGTTTTTT. Amino acid sequence: CASSFDKNTGELFF.

The gene calls are TRBV9 and TRBJ2-4, with a weak D call TRBD1 (6 bases). Germline V CDR1 and CDR2: SGDLS, YYNGEE. V gave up 3 bases and J gave up 10 bases, with 20 bases separating them. CDR3 size: 15 residues. The CDR3 reads CASSAPPSQGTIQYF. The CDR3 DNA sequence: TGTGCCAGCAGCGCTCCGCCGTCACAGGGAACTATTCAGTACTTC.

This clonotype was counted many times. The rearrangement joins TRBV6-5 to TRBJ2-6; 7 bases fit TRBD2. Germline values: CDR1 MNHEY, CDR2 SVGAGI. The ends lost 4 bases at V and 0 bases at J; junction bases unmatched: 9. CDR3 size: 18 residues. DNA for the CDR3: TGTGCCAGCAGTTGGGAAGGAGCGGGACGCTCTGGGGCCAACGTCCTGACTTTC. Its translation: CASSWEGAGRSGANVLTF.

This clonotype was observed many times. The rearrangement joins TRBV7-2 to TRBJ1-4, with D possibly TRBD1 on 5 matching bases. There are 15 residues in the CDR3. Germline V gene data show CDR1 as SGHTA and CDR2 as FQGNSA. V lost 2 bases and J lost 8, with 15 bases in between. The CDR3 sequence is CASSLSPGLGEKLFF. In nucleotides, the CDR3 is TGTGCCAGCAGCTTATCCCCAGGGCTGGGGGAAAAACTGTTTTTT.

The chain has TRBV18 and TRBJ2-7; either TRBD1 or TRBD2 may fit D (5 bases each). Germline V gene data show CDR1 as KGHSH and CDR2 as LQKENI. The CDR3 runs to 13 residues. V was shortened by 3 bases and J by 5 bases, with 11 bases between the two germline ends. The CDR3 bases are TGTGCCAGCTCACCCAGGGTCGGGAACGAGCAGTACTTC. Protein: CASSPRVGNEQYF.

The sample holds many counts of this clonotype. This sequence joins TRBV18 and TRBJ2-1, with 8 bases identical to TRBD2. This CDR3 has 15 amino acids. V lost 3 bases to trimming and J lost 9 bases; unmatched junction nucleotides: 10. From germline, CDR1 is KGHSH and CDR2 LQKENI. The CDR3 protein is CASSPTLSGMAEQFF. In DNA, the CDR3 is TGTGCCAGCTCACCCACGCTTAGCGGGATGGCTGAGCAGTTCTTC.

This clonotype was observed many times. The chain's CDR3 is CSAHRPTDTQYF. CDR3 DNA: TGCAGTGCTCACAGGCCCACAGATACGCAGTATTTT. The J gene is TRBJ2-3, the V gene TRBV20-1; a weak D match, TRBD1 (5 bases). The V gene's germline CDR1 is DFQATT and CDR2 SNEGSKA (reference sequence). Between the trimmed V and J ends, which lost 5 bases and 2 bases, there was a span of 8 bases. CDR3 length: 12 amino acids.

V and J are TRBV6-5 and TRBJ2-1, with D perhaps matching TRBD1 or TRBD2 (5 bases each). The CDR3 length is 18 residues. The V end was cut by 2 bases, the J end by 2 bases, with 19 bases between. Germline lookup yields CDR1 MNHEY and CDR2 SVGAGI. CDR3 sequence (DNA): TGTGCCAGCAGTTACCCCGCAGACCCGAGGGGTCCCTACAATGAGCAGTTCTTC. Protein sequence: CASSYPADPRGPYNEQFF.

V gene TRBV29-1 combines with J gene TRBJ2-5; D is possibly TRBD1 (6 bases). The germline gives CDR1 SQVTM, CDR2 ANQGSEA. V was trimmed by 6 bases and J by 8 bases, leaving 25 bases between them. This CDR3 contains 15 residues. The CDR3 protein is CSVTPGRQATQTQYF. DNA for the CDR3: TGCAGCGTAACCCCGGGACGACAGGCTACCCAAACCCAGTACTTC.

This clonotype has ten or more counts. The chain is built from TRBV11-2 and TRBJ2-2; D gene uncertain. The germline gives CDR1 SGHAT, CDR2 FQNNGV. V was trimmed by 0 bases and J by 3 bases, leaving 17 bases between them. This CDR3 region has 18 residues. The CDR3 coding sequence is TGTGCCAGCAGCTTAGATATGACAAAAGGATACGACACCGGGGAGCTGTTTTTT. Amino acid sequence: CASSLDMTKGYDTGELFF. Full variable domain (rest looked up from reference TRBV11-2 and TRBJ2-2): EAGVAQSPRYKIIEKRQSVAFWCNPISGHATLYWYQQILGQGPKLLIQFQNNGVVDDSQLPKDRFSAERLKGVDSTLKIQPAKLEDSAVYLCASSLDMTKGYDTGELFFGEGSRLTVL.

The rearrangement joins TRBV6-1 to TRBJ2-6, with D tentatively TRBD2 (5 bases). V lost 8 bases and J lost 1, with 15 bases in between. The CDR3 length is 16 residues. Germline values: CDR1 MNHNS, CDR2 SASEGT. The CDR3 spells CASAAQEVSGANVLTF. The CDR3 DNA reads TGTGCCAGCGCGGCCCAGGAGGTGTCTGGGGCCAACGTCCTGACTTTC.

This clonotype was recorded many times. This sequence joins TRBV30 and TRBJ2-1; 9 nucleotides match TRBD1. CDR1 and CDR2 from the germline V gene are GTSNPN and SVGIG (reference sequence). This CDR3 has 17 amino acids. The trim removed 1 base at V and 0 bases at J, leaving 7 bases unmatched. In DNA, the CDR3 is TGTGCCTGGAGTGGGACTTACAGGGGGCCCTCCTACAATGAGCAGTTCTTC. Translated: CAWSGTYRGPSYNEQFF.

This clonotype was detected a few times. This rearrangement joins TRBV4-1 to TRBJ2-7, with 12 bases aligning to TRBD2. This CDR3 contains 16 residues. With 3 bases clipped from V and 4 bases from J, the junction kept 7 bases outside the gene matches. Germline V gives CDR1 MGHRA, CDR2 YSYEKL. The CDR3 region has the DNA TGCGCCAGCAGCCACACCACTAGCGGGAGGTCATACGAGCAGTACTTC. As protein: CASSHTTSGRSYEQYF.

This clonotype was recorded a few times. The J gene is TRBJ1-2, the V gene TRBV5-1, with D possibly TRBD1 on 6 matching bases. The V gene's germline CDR1 is SGHRS and CDR2 YFSETQ. Trimming left V 2 bases short and J 0 bases short, with 11 bases between. The CDR3 has 15 residues. CDR3 in DNA: TGCGCCAGCAGCTTTCGGACAGACTCTAACTATGGCTACACCTTC. It yields the protein CASSFRTDSNYGYTF. The full variable domain, its missing parts supplied by reference TRBV5-1 and TRBJ1-2, is KAGVTQTPRYLIKTRGQQVTLSCSPISGHRSVSWYQQTPGQGLQFLFEYFSETQRNKGNFPGRFSGRQFSNSRSEMNVSTLELGDSALYLCASSFRTDSNYGYTFGSGTRLTVV.

This clonotype was seen only a few times. As DNA, the CDR3 is TGTGCCAGTATTTTAGCCGGGACCGCTGGAAACACCATATATTTT. Translation: CASILAGTAGNTIYF. This chain connects TRBV19 to TRBJ1-3, with D perhaps TRBD1 (5 bases). Deletions cut 7 bases from V and 2 bases from J, with 15 bases between. Germline CDR1 and CDR2: LNHDA and SQIVND (reference sequence). This CDR3 contains 15 residues.

This clonotype was recorded many times. V usage is TRBV6-1 and J usage is TRBJ1-5, with 9 bases fitting TRBD1. Trimming cost V 6 bases and J 4 bases; bases outside gene matches: 7. This CDR3 is built from 15 residues. Germline V lookup: CDR1 MNHNS, CDR2 SASEGT. This CDR3 reads CASRVDRGGNQPQHF. As DNA, the CDR3 is TGTGCCAGCAGGGTTGACAGGGGGGGAAATCAGCCCCAGCATTTT.